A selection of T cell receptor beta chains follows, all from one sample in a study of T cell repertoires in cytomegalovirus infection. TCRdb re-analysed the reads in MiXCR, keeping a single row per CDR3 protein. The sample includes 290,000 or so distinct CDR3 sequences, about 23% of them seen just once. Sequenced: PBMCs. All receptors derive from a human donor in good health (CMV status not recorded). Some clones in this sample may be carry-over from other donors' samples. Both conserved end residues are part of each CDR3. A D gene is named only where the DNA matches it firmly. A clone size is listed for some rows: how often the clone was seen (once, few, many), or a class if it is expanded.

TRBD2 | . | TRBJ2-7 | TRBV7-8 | CASRLAGLAEQYF
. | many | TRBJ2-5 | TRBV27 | CASSFTGDQETQYF
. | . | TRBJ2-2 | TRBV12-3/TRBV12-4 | CASSPQGGSGELFF
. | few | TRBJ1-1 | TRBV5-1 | CASSLTGTHTEAFF
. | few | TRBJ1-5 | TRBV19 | CASRGTRAVNQPQHF
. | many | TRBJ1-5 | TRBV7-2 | CASSPRQGWQPQHF
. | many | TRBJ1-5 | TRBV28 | CASSRGSNQPQHF
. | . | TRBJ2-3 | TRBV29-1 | CSVEDLGSGIVDTQYF
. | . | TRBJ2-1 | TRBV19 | CASSMGVEQFF
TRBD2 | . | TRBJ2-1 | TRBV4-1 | CASSLLAKKVDEQFF
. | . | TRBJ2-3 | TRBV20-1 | CSASYIGTDTQYF
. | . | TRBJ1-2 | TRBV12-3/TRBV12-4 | CASSFGSRGAGYTF
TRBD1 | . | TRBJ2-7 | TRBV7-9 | CASSLTGETYEQYF
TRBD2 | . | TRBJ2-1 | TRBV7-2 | CASSSSGSTNEQFF
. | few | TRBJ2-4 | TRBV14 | CASSRDGLDIQYF
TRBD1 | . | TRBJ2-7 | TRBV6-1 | CASSSVRGSYEQYF
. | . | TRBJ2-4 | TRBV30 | CAWSVPGLRKNIQYF
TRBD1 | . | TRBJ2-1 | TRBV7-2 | CASSSNSGGEQFF
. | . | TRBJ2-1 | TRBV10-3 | CAISEFRGEQFF
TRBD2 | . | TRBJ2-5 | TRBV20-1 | CSARDFRGGPETQYF
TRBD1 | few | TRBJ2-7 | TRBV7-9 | CASSSHPRTGTPYEQYF
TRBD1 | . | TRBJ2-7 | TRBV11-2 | CASSPLGQGAINEQYF
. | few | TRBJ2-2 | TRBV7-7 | CASKAQRGTGELFF
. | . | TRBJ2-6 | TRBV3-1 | CASSQDQGWGGANVLTF
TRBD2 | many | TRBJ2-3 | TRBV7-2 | CASSHQREVGDTQYF
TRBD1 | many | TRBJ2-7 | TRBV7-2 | CASSLYTTGGYEQYF
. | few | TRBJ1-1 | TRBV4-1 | CAAASWGSLNTEAFF
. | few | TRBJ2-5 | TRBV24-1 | CATSDQGQVGGPQYF
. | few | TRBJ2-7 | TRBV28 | CASSYDRRVHEQYF
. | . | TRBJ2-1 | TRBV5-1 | CASSQTTLYNEQFF
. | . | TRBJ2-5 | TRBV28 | CASRSQQETQYF
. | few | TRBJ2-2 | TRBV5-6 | CASSFRSANTGELFF
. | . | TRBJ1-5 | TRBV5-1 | CASPLDRGRNQPQHF
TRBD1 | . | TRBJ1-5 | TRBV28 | CASSYDRVILAQHF
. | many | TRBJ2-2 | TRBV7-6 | CASSFNTELGGELFF
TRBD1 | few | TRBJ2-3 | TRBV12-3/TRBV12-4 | CASSFRGPRGVSTDTQYF
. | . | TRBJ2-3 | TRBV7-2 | CASSAPGHGLGDTQYF
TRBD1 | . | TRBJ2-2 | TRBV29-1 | CSVPGQYTGELFF
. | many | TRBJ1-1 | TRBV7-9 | CASSLVAGMNTEAFF
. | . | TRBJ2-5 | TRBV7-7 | CASSQGLEETQYF
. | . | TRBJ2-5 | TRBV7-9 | CASSLRVAGTSKETQYF
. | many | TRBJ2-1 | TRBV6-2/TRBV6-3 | CASRKTGVTYNEQFF
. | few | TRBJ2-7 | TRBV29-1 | CSAKKDRDEQYF
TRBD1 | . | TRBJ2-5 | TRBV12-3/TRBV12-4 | CASSPSGTGGEETQYF
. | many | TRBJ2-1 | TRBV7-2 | CASSVDGGEQFF
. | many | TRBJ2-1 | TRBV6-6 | CASSYSGGGADEQFF
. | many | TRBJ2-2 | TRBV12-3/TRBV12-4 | CASGSRIGELFF
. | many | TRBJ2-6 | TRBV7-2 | CASSLTPPSGANVLTF
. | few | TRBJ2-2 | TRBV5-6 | CASRPLGGDTGELFF
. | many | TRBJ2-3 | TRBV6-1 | CASMGVVSTDTQYF
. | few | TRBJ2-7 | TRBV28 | CASEVYEQYF
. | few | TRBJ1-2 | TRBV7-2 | CASSLNGGPYGYTF
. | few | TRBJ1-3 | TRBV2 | CASSISVISGNTIYF
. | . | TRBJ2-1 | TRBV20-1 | CSAPILALQGGEQFF
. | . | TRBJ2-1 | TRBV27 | CASTRGLGYNEQFF